These 15 T cell receptor beta chains were all obtained from the same sample, sequenced in a study of monozygotic twins with inflammatory bowel disease. TCRdb reprocessed the 5' RACE reads, keeping one entry per CDR3 protein, no DNA. This listing includes approximately 300,000 distinct CDR3 sequences. Sequenced input: blood. These receptors all stem from a human donor with ulcerative colitis or Crohn's disease, or a healthy co-twin of an affected twin (not recorded which).

This chain links TRBV7-9 with TRBJ2-1. The CDR3 runs to 17 residues. The germline gives CDR1 SEHNR, CDR2 FQNEAQ (reference sequence). The CDR3 loop reads CASSLALRRLRGNEQFF.

The V and J genes are TRBV7-2 and TRBJ2-3. The CDR3 contains 12 residues. Germline-derived CDR1 and CDR2 are SGHTA and FQGNSA. This chain's CDR3 is CASQKGTDTQYF.

This sequence joins TRBV5-6 and TRBJ2-7; with no DNA, the TCRdb D assignment of TRBD1 cannot be verified. CDR1 is SGHDT, CDR2 YYEEEE, per germline. There are 14 residues in the CDR3. The CDR3 sequence: CASSLLGQGYEQYF. The variable domain in full, completed from reference TRBV5-6 and TRBJ2-7, reads DAGVTQSPTHLIKTRGQQVTLRCSPKSGHDTVSWYQQALGQGPQFIFQYYEEEERQRGNFPDRFSGHQFPNYSSELNVNALLLGDSALYLCASSLLGQGYEQYFGPGTRLTVT.

The J gene is TRBJ1-2, the V gene TRBV28. Germline V gene sequence: CDR1 MDHEN, CDR2 SYDVKM. This CDR3 spans 14 amino acids. The CDR3 spells CASSLSSLNYGYTF.

This chain uses TRBV28 with TRBJ2-7. Germline V gene data show CDR1 as MDHEN and CDR2 as SYDVKM. The CDR3 sequence is 14 residues long. The CDR3 loop reads CASVSRSGLYEQYF.

The rearrangement links TRBV5-1 to TRBJ2-7; the TRBD1 assignment by TCRdb is unverifiable without DNA. In germline, CDR1 is SGHRS, CDR2 YFSETQ. The CDR3 extends over 16 amino acids. CDR3 sequence: CASSSGGATRSYEQYF.

The chain combines TRBV7-9 with TRBJ2-5; checking the TCRdb D call of TRBD1 is not possible without DNA. CDR3 length: 11 amino acids. Germline assignment: CDR1 SEHNR and CDR2 FQNEAQ (reference sequence). The CDR3 reads CASSLLRASKF.

V and J are TRBV6-5 and TRBJ1-3; TCRdb gives TRBD1 as the D gene, but with no DNA this cannot be confirmed. Germline-derived CDR1 and CDR2 are MNHEY and SVGAGI. The length of the CDR3 is 17 residues. The CDR3 loop is CASSYSGTGRSGNTIYF.

The CDR3 loop is CASSLEASGTYNEQFF. The chain combines TRBV5-1 with TRBJ2-1; lacking DNA, the TRBD2 call made by TCRdb goes unchecked. This CDR3 contains 16 residues. Germline lookup yields CDR1 SGHRS and CDR2 YFSETQ.

The rearrangement links TRBV18 to TRBJ1-5. The CDR3 contains 14 residues. The germline V gene encodes CDR1 KGHSH and CDR2 LQKENI. The CDR3 loop reads CASSPAGGGQPQHF.

V usage is TRBV10-3 and J usage is TRBJ2-6. This CDR3 contains 14 residues. Germline V CDR1 and CDR2: ENHRY, SYGVKD. CDR3: CAILGGSGANVLTF.

This chain joins TRBV3-1 and TRBJ2-4; the TRBD1 assignment by TCRdb is unverifiable without DNA. The CDR3 covers 14 residues. Per germline, CDR1 LGHDT and CDR2 YNNKEL (reference sequence). This chain's CDR3 is CASSKQGTKNIQYF.

The chain uses TRBV7-9 and TRBJ2-7. Germline CDR1 SEHNR, CDR2 FQNEAQ (reference sequence). The CDR3 runs 13 residues. CDR3 protein: CASSLLLGYEQYF.

The chain joins TRBV11-2 to TRBJ2-4; TCRdb calls TRBD2, which cannot be checked without DNA. Germline assignment: CDR1 SGHAT and CDR2 FQNNGV. This CDR3 spans 18 amino acids. Here the CDR3 reads CASSHRVGGSNAKNIQYF.

V and J are TRBV6-5 and TRBJ1-5; the D call of TRBD1 rests on TCRdb alone, since no DNA is present to check it. The CDR3 consists of 14 residues. Per germline, CDR1 MNHEY and CDR2 SVGAGI. The CDR3 spells CASSSKQGNQPQHF.